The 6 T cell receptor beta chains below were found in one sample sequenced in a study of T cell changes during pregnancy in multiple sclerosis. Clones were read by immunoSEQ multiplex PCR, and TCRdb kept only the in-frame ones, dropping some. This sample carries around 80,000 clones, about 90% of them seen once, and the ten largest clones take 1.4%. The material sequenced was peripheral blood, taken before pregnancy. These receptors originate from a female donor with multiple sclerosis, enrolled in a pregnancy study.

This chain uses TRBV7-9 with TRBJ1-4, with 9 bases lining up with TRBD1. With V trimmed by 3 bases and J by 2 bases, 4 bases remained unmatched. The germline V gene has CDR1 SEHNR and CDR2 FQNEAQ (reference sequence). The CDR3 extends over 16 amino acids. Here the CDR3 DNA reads TGTGCCAGCAGCTTCCCAACAGGGGGCACTAATGAAAAACTGTTTTTT. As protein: CASSFPTGGTNEKLFF.

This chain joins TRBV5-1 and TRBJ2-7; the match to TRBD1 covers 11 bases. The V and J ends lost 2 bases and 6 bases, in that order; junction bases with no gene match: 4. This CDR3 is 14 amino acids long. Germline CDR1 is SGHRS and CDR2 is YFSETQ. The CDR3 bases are TGCGCCAGCAGCTTAGACGGGACAGGGGGCGAGCAGTACTTC. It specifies CASSLDGTGGEQYF. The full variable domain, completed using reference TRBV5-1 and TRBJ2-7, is KAGVTQTPRYLIKTRGQQVTLSCSPISGHRSVSWYQQTPGQGLQFLFEYFSETQRNKGNFPGRFSGRQFSNSRSEMNVSTLELGDSALYLCASSLDGTGGEQYFGPGTRLTVT.

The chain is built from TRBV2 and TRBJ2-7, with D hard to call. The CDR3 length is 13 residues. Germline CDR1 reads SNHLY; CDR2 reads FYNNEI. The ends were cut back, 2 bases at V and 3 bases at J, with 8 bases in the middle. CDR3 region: CASSEWSSYEQYF. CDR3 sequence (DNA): TGTGCCAGCAGTGAATGGTCCAGCTACGAGCAGTACTTC. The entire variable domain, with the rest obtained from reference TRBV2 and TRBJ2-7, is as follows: EPEVTQTPSHQVTQMGQEVILRCVPISNHLYFYWYRQILGQKVEFLVSFYNNEISEKSEIFDDQFSVERPDGSNFTLKIRSTKLEDSAMYFCASSEWSSYEQYFGPGTRLTVT.

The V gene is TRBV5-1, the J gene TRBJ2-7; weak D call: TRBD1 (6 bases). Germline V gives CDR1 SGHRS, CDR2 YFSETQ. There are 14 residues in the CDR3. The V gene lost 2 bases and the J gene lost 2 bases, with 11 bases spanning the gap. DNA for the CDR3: TGCGCCAGCAGCTTACCGGGACAACCCTACGAGCAGTACTTC. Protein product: CASSLPGQPYEQYF.

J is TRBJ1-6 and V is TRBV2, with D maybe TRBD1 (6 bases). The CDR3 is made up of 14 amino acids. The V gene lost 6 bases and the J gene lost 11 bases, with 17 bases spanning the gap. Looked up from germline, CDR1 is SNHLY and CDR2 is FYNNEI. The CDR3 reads CASSSQGPLAPLHF. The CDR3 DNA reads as TGTGCCAGCAGCTCACAGGGTCCCCTGGCACCCCTCCACTTT.

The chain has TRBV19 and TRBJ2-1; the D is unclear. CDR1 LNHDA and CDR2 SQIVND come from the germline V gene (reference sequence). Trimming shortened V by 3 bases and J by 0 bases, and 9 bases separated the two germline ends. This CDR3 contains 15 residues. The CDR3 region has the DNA TGTGCCAGTAGTATCGCGAAGAGCTCCTACAATGAGCAGTTCTTC. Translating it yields CASSIAKSSYNEQFF.